One sample yielded the 5 T cell receptor beta chains listed below, sequenced in a study of Ad26.COV2.S vaccination and SARS-CoV-2 variants. Noted treatment: 19 received Ad26.COV2.S at low or high dose, single or two shots; a few received placebo; per-sample allocation not given. Day 63 following the first vaccine or placebo injection was when the samples were taken. The repertoire was sequenced with immunoSEQ multiplex PCR; TCRdb's copy has only in-frame clones and lacks some. This sample has some 410,000 clones, with around 92% found just once. The source material was peripheral blood, sampled in a trial of Ad26.COV2.S vaccine versus placebo. These receptors came from a person between 18 and 60 years old who received the Ad26.COV2.S COVID-19 vaccine or a placebo.

Remarks on this clone: The sample carries other DNA sequences with the same CDR3. This chain uses TRBV7-8 with TRBJ2-7; the D gene could be TRBD1 or TRBD2 (5 bases each). Germline CDR1 SGHVS, CDR2 FQNEAQ. There are 14 residues in the CDR3. Deletions cut 5 bases from V and 2 bases from J, with 13 bases between. The CDR3 coding sequence is TGTGCCAGCAGCCCAAGGGACCGAACCTACGAGCAGTACTTC. Amino acids: CASSPRDRTYEQYF.

The V gene is TRBV19, the J gene TRBJ2-3; D is unclear. With 9 bases removed from V and 6 bases from J, the gap between germline ends came to 13 bases. Germline V CDR1 and CDR2: LNHDA, SQIVND (reference sequence). The CDR3 has 12 residues. The CDR3 nucleotides read TGTGCCAGCAGCCTTGAGGCGGATACGCAGTATTTT. This translates into CASSLEADTQYF.

The gene calls are TRBV5-1 and TRBJ2-5; D not certain. There are 15 residues in the CDR3. The germline gives CDR1 SGHRS, CDR2 YFSETQ. V lost 4 bases, J lost 2 bases, and 15 bases lay in between. The CDR3 DNA is TGCGCCAGCAGCCGAGACTGGTACAGTCAAGAGACCCAGTACTTC. Its translation is CASSRDWYSQETQYF. Based on the CDR3 plus reference TRBV5-1 and TRBJ2-5, the full variable domain is KAGVTQTPRYLIKTRGQQVTLSCSPISGHRSVSWYQQTPGQGLQFLFEYFSETQRNKGNFPGRFSGRQFSNSRSEMNVSTLELGDSALYLCASSRDWYSQETQYFGPGTRLLVL.

This rearrangement joins TRBV2 to TRBJ2-2, with 12 bases that match TRBD2. CDR1 SNHLY and CDR2 FYNNEI come from the germline V gene. The CDR3 is 16 residues long. Trimming took 4 bases from V and 4 from J; bases not matched to a gene: 4. The CDR3 is CASSATSGGSTGELFF. The CDR3 region has the DNA TGTGCCAGCAGTGCGACTAGCGGGGGTAGCACCGGGGAGCTGTTTTTT.

The chain links TRBV7-9 to TRBJ2-3; TRBD1 matches 8 bases. From germline, CDR1 is SEHNR and CDR2 FQNEAQ (reference sequence). CDR3 size: 15 residues. The V segment lost 8 bases and the J segment 1 base; nucleotides outside the gene matches: 8. CDR3 sequence: CASGNSGQGTDTQYF. Written as DNA, the CDR3 is TGTGCCAGCGGCAACTCGGGACAGGGCACAGATACGCAGTATTTT.